Following are 31 T cell receptor beta chains from one sample sequenced in a study of T cells in Graves' hyperthyroidism and ophthalmopathy. The source material, RNA transcripts, was used to amplify TCR beta CDR3 regions. When the TCR CDR3 underwent first-round RT-PCR, the HTBI primer set was used. Via MiXCR, TCRdb re-called the multiplex PCR reads, giving one row per CDR3 protein. The sample lists 600,000 to 800,000 distinct CDR3 sequences; approximately 36% were seen once. Sequenced material: blood. These receptors all stem from a woman aged 40 to 50 with Graves' hyperthyroidism.

This clonotype was seen at least ten times. V is TRBV12-3 or TRBV12-4 and J is TRBJ1-4; D not certain. The V and J ends lost 7 bases and 4 bases respectively, with 10 bases between them. The CDR3 consists of 13 residues. The CDR3 is CASTDSNNEKLFF. CDR3 in DNA: TGTGCCAGCACAGATTCCAATAATGAAAAACTGTTTTTT.

This clonotype turned up a few times. This chain links TRBV9 with TRBJ1-2, with D unresolved. The CDR3 runs to 15 residues. Trimming stripped 3 bases from V and 4 bases from J, with 16 bases between. Germline V gives CDR1 SGDLS, CDR2 YYNGEE. The CDR3 DNA is TGTGCCAGCAGCGCCGTAGGACTCTCCCTCTATGGCTACACCTTC. It specifies CASSAVGLSLYGYTF.

The sample holds many counts of this clonotype. The chain combines TRBV10-3 with TRBJ1-4; D might be TRBD1 (6 bases). CDR3 length equals 16 residues. V shed 2 bases and J shed 0 bases, with 10 bases lying between them. Germline values: CDR1 ENHRY, CDR2 SYGVKD. Here the CDR3 reads CAISESRGSTNEKLFF. The CDR3 coding sequence is TGTGCCATCAGTGAGAGCAGGGGATCAACTAATGAAAAACTGTTTTTT.

The V call is TRBV6-5, the J call TRBJ1-2, with 8 nucleotides matching TRBD1. Germline V gene lookup returns CDR1 MNHEY and CDR2 SVGAGI. With V trimmed by 4 bases and J by 7 bases, 17 bases remained unmatched. This CDR3 region has 17 residues. The DNA for the CDR3 is TGTGCCAGCAGTTCAACCGGGACAGGCGTTCGTCGGGGTGGCTACACCTTC. Protein product: CASSSTGTGVRRGGYTF.

The chain links TRBV20-1 to TRBJ2-5, with D possibly matching TRBD1 (7 bases). V lost 5 bases, J lost 2 bases, and 12 bases lay in between. The CDR3 sequence is 13 residues long. CDR1 is DFQATT, CDR2 SNEGSKA, per germline (reference sequence). The CDR3 here is CSASEGQQETQYF. CDR3 nucleotides: TGCAGTGCTTCGGAGGGACAGCAAGAGACCCAGTACTTC.

This clonotype was counted ten times or more. The junction differs from germline at one of its ends, possibly a read error. The chain recombines TRBV6-5 with TRBJ1-5; 7 nucleotides match TRBD1. CDR3 length equals 14 residues. Per the germline V gene, CDR1 is MNHEY and CDR2 is SVGAGI. The CDR3 DNA follows: TGTGCCAGCAGCTACTCGTCAGGGGGACAGCCCCAGCATTTT. Amino acid sequence: CASSYSSGGQPQHF.

The rearrangement joins TRBV4-1 to TRBJ1-3; 9 bases align to TRBD1. V dropped 3 bases and J dropped 10; count of bases not matched to a gene: 10. The V gene's germline CDR1 is MGHRA and CDR2 YSYEKL. This CDR3 has 15 residues. The CDR3 coding sequence is TGCGCCAGCAGCCAGCTCCGAGCCGGGACAGGGACCATATATTTT. It specifies CASSQLRAGTGTIYF.

The rearrangement links TRBV6-5 to TRBJ2-7; possibly TRBD2 for D (5 bases). The CDR3 has 13 amino acids. V lost 5 bases and J 0 bases, leaving 8 bases between the germline ends. CDR1 is MNHEY, CDR2 SVGAGI, per germline. CDR3 coding DNA: TGTGCCAGCAGTCGTCGGGACTCCTACGAGCAGTACTTC. Its translation is CASSRRDSYEQYF.

Here the CDR3 reads CAISRQGANGYTF. The CDR3 DNA sequence: TGTGCCATCAGTAGACAGGGGGCGAATGGCTACACCTTC. The chain couples TRBV10-3 to TRBJ1-2, with 10 bases lining up with TRBD1. V gave up 5 bases and J gave up 6 bases; unmatched junction bases: 3. This CDR3 is 13 amino acids long. Germline CDR1 is ENHRY and CDR2 is SYGVKD.

The chain is built from TRBV7-2 and TRBJ1-5; D uncertain. Between the trimmed V and J ends, which lost 3 bases and 0 bases, there was a span of 12 bases. CDR3 length: 16 residues. CDR1 SGHTA and CDR2 FQGNSA come from the germline V gene. The CDR3 loop reads CASSLWHTDSNQPQHF. As DNA, the CDR3 is TGTGCCAGCAGCTTGTGGCACACTGATAGCAATCAGCCCCAGCATTTT. The variable domain in full, with the rest retrieved from reference TRBV7-2 and TRBJ1-5, is GAGVSQSPSNKVTEKGKDVELRCDPISGHTALYWYRQSLGQGLEFLIYFQGNSAPDKSGLPSDRFSAERTGGSVSTLTIQRTQQEDSAVYLCASSLWHTDSNQPQHFGDGTRLSIL.

This clonotype was recorded many times. This sequence joins TRBV12-3 or TRBV12-4 and TRBJ1-1; D is possibly TRBD1 (5 bases). CDR3 length: 13 amino acids. V lost 7 bases and J 7 bases, leaving 16 bases between the germline ends. The CDR3 bases are TGTGCCAGCACTAAAGTGAGGGGTGGTGAAGCTTTCTTT. Protein product: CASTKVRGGEAFF.

This sequence joins TRBV12-5 and TRBJ1-3, with 7 bases that match TRBD1. The CDR3 spans 17 residues. Germline V lookup: CDR1 LGHNT, CDR2 FRNRAP. The ends lost 1 base at V and 6 bases at J; junction bases unmatched: 12. The DNA for the CDR3 is TGTGCTAGTGGTTTGGCCTTGTACAGGGGAGAAGAAAACACCATATATTTT. Translated: CASGLALYRGEENTIYF.

This rearrangement joins TRBV7-2 to TRBJ2-7, with 11 bases aligning to TRBD2. The V and J ends lost 4 bases and 1 base, in that order; junction bases with no gene match: 9. The germline V gene has CDR1 SGHTA and CDR2 FQGNSA. The CDR3 extends over 17 amino acids. DNA for the CDR3: TGTGCCAGCAGCTCCTATACTCTAGCGGGAGGATCCTACGAGCAGTACTTC. Protein product: CASSSYTLAGGSYEQYF.

In regard to this clonotype: This clone may be a read error of a much larger clone one base away. This sequence joins TRBV9 and TRBJ1-3; D call uncertain. Germline V gene sequence: CDR1 SGDLS, CDR2 YYNGEE. The CDR3 runs to 15 residues. For the CDR3, the DNA is TGTGCCAGCGGCGTAGAGCCGACCTCTGGAAACACCATATATTTT. Protein: CASGVEPTSGNTIYF.

This chain joins TRBV11-1 and TRBJ2-3, with 7 bases that match TRBD2. CDR1 and CDR2 from the germline V gene are SGHAT and FQDESV (reference sequence). V dropped 4 bases and J dropped 2; count of bases not matched to a gene: 6. CDR3 length: 15 amino acids. Written as DNA, the CDR3 is TGTGCCAGCAGCTCGACAGCGGGACTCACAGATACGCAGTATTTT. It translates to CASSSTAGLTDTQYF.

The chain couples TRBV9 to TRBJ2-5; TRBD1 agrees at 7 bases. Germline lookup yields CDR1 SGDLS and CDR2 YYNGEE. V shed 2 bases and J 4 bases; nucleotides not matched to a gene: 8. The CDR3 sequence is 15 residues long. Written as DNA, the CDR3 is TGTGCCAGCAGCGTTCAAGGGGGCGCCGGAGAGACCCAGTACTTC. Amino acids: CASSVQGGAGETQYF.

This clonotype showed up just once. The rearrangement links TRBV25-1 to TRBJ1-2, with unresolved D. V dropped 5 bases and J dropped 9 bases, with 22 bases sitting between them. The germline V gene has CDR1 MGHDK and CDR2 SYGVNS. This CDR3 spans 15 amino acids. The CDR3 loop reads CASSLFSGSAVSYTF. CDR3 coding DNA: TGTGCCAGCAGTTTATTTTCCGGTTCCGCTGTGAGCTACACCTTC.

This clonotype was seen a handful of times. This chain uses TRBV19 with TRBJ1-1; 7 bases fit TRBD1. CDR1 is LNHDA, CDR2 SQIVND, per germline (reference sequence). The CDR3 loop spans 17 amino acids. With 5 bases clipped from V and 1 base from J, the junction kept 13 bases outside the gene matches. The CDR3 here is CASSGLTGIIPNTEAFF. The CDR3 region has the DNA TGTGCCAGTAGTGGACTGACAGGGATCATACCGAACACTGAAGCTTTCTTT.

This clonotype came up a few times. The chain carries TRBV20-1 and TRBJ2-2, with TRBD2 matching 8 bases. The V and J ends lost 3 bases and 8 bases, in that order; junction bases with no gene match: 8. The length of the CDR3 is 14 residues. Germline V gene sequence: CDR1 DFQATT, CDR2 SNEGSKA (reference sequence). In nucleotides, the CDR3 is TGCAGTGCTAGCCCCCGTGTAGCGGGAGGGGAGCTGTTTTTT. It codes for CSASPRVAGGELFF.

In this sample, this clonotype turned up a few times. This chain joins TRBV15 and TRBJ2-7, with D maybe TRBD1 (5 bases). V was clipped by 0 bases and J by 5 bases, with 20 bases between them. From germline, CDR1 is LNHNV and CDR2 YYDKDF (reference sequence). The CDR3 loop spans 17 amino acids. CDR3 in DNA: TGTGCCACCAGCAGAGATCAGGCCGACGGCAGGGCCCACGAGCAGTACTTC. Translating it yields CATSRDQADGRAHEQYF.

CDR3 sequence (DNA): TGTGCCACCAGTGATTTTTTAAGTGGCGAGCAGTACTTC. Protein sequence: CATSDFLSGEQYF. This chain uses TRBV24-1 with TRBJ2-7; D remains ambiguous. CDR1 and CDR2 (germline): KGHDR, SFDVKD. V was shortened by 1 base and J by 6 bases, with 9 bases between the two germline ends. CDR3 length equals 13 residues.

This clonotype was found a few times. This sequence joins TRBV27 and TRBJ2-7; no clear D gene. The CDR3 has 14 amino acids. V shed 2 bases and J shed 2 bases, with 10 bases lying between them. The germline CDR1 and CDR2 sequences are MNHEY and SMNVEV (reference sequence). CDR3 sequence: CASSLNLDTYEQYF. The CDR3, as DNA: TGTGCCAGCAGTTTAAACCTGGATACCTACGAGCAGTACTTC.

This clonotype was detected a few times. V gene TRBV5-6 combines with J gene TRBJ2-5; 7 bases are a match to TRBD2. Losses at the gene ends were 2 bases for V and 1 base for J; bases not matched to a gene: 5. The CDR3 loop spans 15 amino acids. Germline V gene lookup returns CDR1 SGHDT and CDR2 YYEEEE. CDR3 sequence: CASSLFLAAQETQYF. CDR3 DNA sequence: TGTGCCAGCAGCTTATTCCTAGCGGCCCAAGAGACCCAGTACTTC.

The sample holds a few counts of this clonotype. The chain recombines TRBV6-1 with TRBJ2-5; no clear D gene. Germline loops: CDR1 MNHNS, CDR2 SASEGT. CDR3 length equals 14 residues. V lost 7 bases and J lost 3, with 15 bases in between. CDR3 bases: TGTGCCAGCAAGACGAGCAGAAGGGAAGAGACCCAGTACTTC. Translation: CASKTSRREETQYF.

A word on this clonotype: It may be a read error: a sequence one base away is much more abundant. J is TRBJ1-2 and V is TRBV12-3 or TRBV12-4, with TRBD1 identical over 9 bases. The CDR3 has 15 amino acids. DNA for the CDR3: TGTGCCGGCAGCCCTTTTACGGGACAGGGCTATGGCTACACCTTC. This gives the protein CAGSPFTGQGYGYTF.

The chain combines TRBV19 with TRBJ2-5; D tentatively reads TRBD1 or TRBD2 (5 bases each). Near its end, the DNA agrees better with TRBJ2-1, so the J call may be wrong. CDR1 and CDR2 (germline): LNHDA, SQIVND (reference sequence). The CDR3 is 13 amino acids. The CDR3 reads CASDRDGYNEQFF. The CDR3 coding sequence is TGTGCCAGTGACCGGGACGGCTACAATGAGCAGTTCTTC.

The chain uses TRBV19 and TRBJ1-4, with D perhaps matching TRBD1 (6 bases). The CDR3 totals 15 residues. The V gene lost 6 bases and the J gene lost 5 bases, with 16 bases spanning the gap. The germline CDR1 and CDR2 sequences are LNHDA and SQIVND (reference sequence). The CDR3 protein is CASSSGGQGNEKLFF. The CDR3 DNA is TGTGCCAGTAGCTCGGGTGGGCAGGGGAATGAAAAACTGTTTTTT.

The chain carries TRBV10-3 and TRBJ1-1; D is ambiguous. The CDR3 spans 15 residues. The V end was cut by 10 bases, the J end by 0 bases, with 18 bases between. Germline values: CDR1 ENHRY, CDR2 SYGVKD. The CDR3 loop reads CASSPLQAMNTEAFF. DNA for the CDR3: TGTGCCAGCTCACCACTTCAGGCGATGAACACTGAAGCTTTCTTT.

The table lists this clonotype with many counts. The chain links TRBV19 to TRBJ2-7, with 7 positions matching TRBD1. CDR1 and CDR2 (germline): LNHDA, SQIVND (reference sequence). V lost 4 bases and J lost 6; bases outside the gene matches: 3. The CDR3 has 12 amino acids. This CDR3 is CASSTDRAEQYF. As DNA, the CDR3 is TGTGCCAGTAGTACCGACAGGGCCGAGCAGTACTTC. Based on the CDR3 plus reference TRBV19 and TRBJ2-7, the full variable domain is DGGITQSPKYLFRKEGQNVTLSCEQNLNHDAMYWYRQDPGQGLRLIYYSQIVNDFQKGDIAEGYSVSREKKESFPLTVTSAQKNPTAFYLCASSTDRAEQYFGPGTRLTVT.

This clonotype has a count of ten or more. The genes are TRBV10-3 and TRBJ2-7; 10 bases align to TRBD2. Germline-derived CDR1 and CDR2 are ENHRY and SYGVKD. The CDR3 loop spans 16 amino acids. V was clipped by 3 bases and J by 2 bases; unmatched bases: 7. The CDR3 sequence is CAISDSRTSGTYEQYF. Here the CDR3 DNA reads TGTGCCATCAGTGATTCGAGAACTAGCGGGACCTACGAGCAGTACTTC.

This clonotype has ten or more counts. V usage is TRBV24-1 and J usage is TRBJ1-1; 10 bases are shared with TRBD1. V shed 4 bases and J 7 bases; nucleotides not matched to a gene: 5. The CDR3 consists of 14 residues. Germline-derived CDR1 and CDR2 are KGHDR and SFDVKD. This CDR3 reads CATSETGDRGEAFF. CDR3 sequence (DNA): TGTGCCACCAGTGAGACAGGGGACAGGGGTGAAGCTTTCTTT.